This record concerns one T cell receptor (beta chain) sequence. Profiled with immunoSEQ multiplex PCR; TCRdb holds only in-frame clones, not every one. The sample holds under 150,000 clones, more than 80% seen once. This sample is drawn from a study of blood T cell repertoires in COVID-19. V trimming: 5 bases; J trimming: 2 bases; junction bases outside the gene matches: 12. The germline gives CDR1 SGHNT, CDR2 YENEEA. This CDR3 is built from 17 residues. This TCR derives from a woman aged 60-75 years with COVID-19, enrolled during active disease. This chain links TRBV11-3 with TRBJ2-3; TRBD2 aligns across 8 bases. Sequenced material: peripheral blood. Here the CDR3 reads CASSGGSSGGTTDTQYF. As DNA, the CDR3 is TGTGCCAGCAGCGGGGGGTCCAGCGGGGGAACCACAGATACGCAGTATTTT. The variable domain in full, completed from reference TRBV11-3 and TRBJ2-3, reads EAGVVQSPRYKIIEKKQPVAFWCNPISGHNTLYWYLQNLGQGPELLIRYENEEAVDDSQLPKDRFSAERLKGVDSTLKIQPAELGDSAVYLCASSGGSSGGTTDTQYFGPGTRLTVL.